What follows is one TCR beta chain and its context. This sample stems from a study of OX40 agonist ivuxolimab in advanced cancers. Germline-derived CDR1 and CDR2 are MDHEN and SYDVKM. V dropped 3 bases and J dropped 5 bases, with 10 bases sitting between them. The CDR3 loop spans 13 amino acids. Profiled with immunoSEQ multiplex PCR; TCRdb holds only in-frame clones, not every one. The sample has under 70,000 clones; over 75% are singletons. This TCR was recovered from an adult with an advanced solid tumor such as melanoma, head and neck, liver or kidney cancer. The sequences come from CD4+ or CD8+ T cells sorted from blood, collected in a trial of the OX40 agonist ivuxolimab. The genes are TRBV28 and TRBJ1-2; D is unresolved. The CDR3 loop is CASSLATFYGYTF. The CDR3 coding sequence is TGTGCCAGCAGTTTGGCGACTTTTTATGGCTACACCTTC.